The sequence of this T cell receptor (beta chain) was determined in a study of cytomegalovirus exposure and HLA in healthy donors. V was cut by 5 bases and J by 1 base, with 5 bases left in between. The germline V gene encodes CDR1 MNHEY and CDR2 SVGAGI. This CDR3 has 12 residues. Regarding this clone: What it recognizes is unknown.

The PCR contained 60 Vbeta and 13 Jbeta primers. As processed by the authors: Counted up in a later analysis, unique TCR beta chains came to about 80 million, with about 9.9 million shared. Method: immunoSEQ multiplex PCR; TCRdb's copy keeps in-frame clones and lacks some. V and J calls and clone size come straight from that table; D and trimming were deduced from the DNA. The table has tens of thousands of clones, more than 75% seen once; the top ten hold around 3.3%. The study's findings and limits: Most observed TCR sequences were rare, whereas some public TCRs were detected in many donors.

The sample was PBMCs. J is TRBJ1-2 and V is TRBV6-5, with unresolved D. The source is a man aged 18 to 30 in good health and CMV-seronegative. The DNA for the CDR3 is TGTGCCAGCAGTGAGAGTAACTATGGCTACACCTTC. It encodes CASSESNYGYTF.